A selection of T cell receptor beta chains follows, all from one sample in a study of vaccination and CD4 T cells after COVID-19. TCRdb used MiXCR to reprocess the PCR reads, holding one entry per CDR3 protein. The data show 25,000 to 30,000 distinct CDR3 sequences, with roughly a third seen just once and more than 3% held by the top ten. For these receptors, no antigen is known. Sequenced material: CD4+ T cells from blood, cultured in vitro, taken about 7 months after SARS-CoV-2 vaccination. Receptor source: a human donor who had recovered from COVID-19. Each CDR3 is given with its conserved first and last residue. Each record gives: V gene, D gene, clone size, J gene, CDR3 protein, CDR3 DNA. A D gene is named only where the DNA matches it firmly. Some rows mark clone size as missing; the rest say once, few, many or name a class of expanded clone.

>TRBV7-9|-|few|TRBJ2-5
CASSFSRETQYF
TGTGCCAGCAGCTTTTCCCGGGAGACCCAGTACTTC
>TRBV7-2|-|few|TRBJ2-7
CASADYEQYF
TGTGCCAGCGCCGATTACGAGCAGTACTTC
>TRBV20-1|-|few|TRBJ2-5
CSARALRGTETQYF
TGCAGTGCTAGAGCTCTAAGGGGAACAGAGACCCAGTACTTC
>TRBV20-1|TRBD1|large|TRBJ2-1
CSARMTGDVGNEQFF
TGCAGTGCTAGGATGACAGGGGATGTTGGCAATGAGCAGTTCTTC
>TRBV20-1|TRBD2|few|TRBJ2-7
CSAREIRLAGADEQYF
TGCAGTGCTAGGGAAATTAGACTAGCGGGAGCCGACGAGCAGTACTTC
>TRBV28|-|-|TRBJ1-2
CASRQVDYGYTF
TGTGCCAGTAGACAGGTGGACTATGGCTACACCTTC
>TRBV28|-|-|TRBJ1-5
CASSWAARGNQPQHF
TGTGCCAGCAGTTGGGCAGCGAGGGGAAATCAGCCCCAGCATTTT
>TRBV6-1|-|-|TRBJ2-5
CASSEVDIQETQYF
TGTGCCAGCAGTGAAGTGGACATCCAAGAGACCCAGTACTTC
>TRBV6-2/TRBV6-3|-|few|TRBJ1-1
CASSLTGRTEAFF
TGTGCCAGCAGTTTGACGGGGAGGACTGAAGCTTTCTTT
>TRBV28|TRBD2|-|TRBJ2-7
CASSSGTSYEQYF
TGTGCCAGCAGTTCCGGGACTAGCTACGAGCAGTACTTC
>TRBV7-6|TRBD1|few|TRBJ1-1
CASRPPGGRTHTEAFF
TGTGCCAGCAGACCACCAGGGGGCCGGACTCACACTGAAGCTTTCTTT
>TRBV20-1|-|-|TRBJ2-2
CSASPGETNTGELFF
TGCAGTGCTAGCCCAGGGGAAACGAACACCGGGGAGCTGTTTTTT
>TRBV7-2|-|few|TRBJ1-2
CASSLDGTGTNYGYTF
TGTGCCAGCAGCTTAGACGGTACAGGCACTAACTATGGCTACACCTTC
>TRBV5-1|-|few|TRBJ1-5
CASRRGANQPQHF
TGCGCCAGCAGGAGGGGGGCTAATCAGCCCCAGCATTTT
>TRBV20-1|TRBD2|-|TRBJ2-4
CSARDGASGSDIQYF
TGCAGTGCTAGAGATGGCGCTAGCGGGTCTGACATTCAGTACTTC
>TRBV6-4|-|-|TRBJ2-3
CASSDGYTDTQYF
TGTGCCAGCAGTGACGGGTACACAGATACGCAGTATTTT
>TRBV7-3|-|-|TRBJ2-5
CASSLSAAQETQYF
TGTGCCAGCAGCTTATCGGCAGCCCAAGAGACCCAGTACTTC
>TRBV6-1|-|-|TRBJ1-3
CASSGPGLAGNTIYF
TGTGCCAGCAGTGGACCGGGCCTGGCTGGAAACACCATATATTTT
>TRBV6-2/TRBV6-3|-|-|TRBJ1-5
CASSYSPYQPQHF
TGTGCCAGCAGTTACTCTCCCTATCAGCCCCAGCATTTT
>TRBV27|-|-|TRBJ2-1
CASSLISGGYNEQFF
TGTGCCAGCAGTTTAATCTCGGGCGGCTACAATGAGCAGTTCTTC
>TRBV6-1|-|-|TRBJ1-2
CASSGGRNYGYTF
TGTGCCAGCAGTGGGGGCCGAAACTATGGCTACACCTTC
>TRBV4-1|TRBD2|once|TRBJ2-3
CASSPGLAGGRADTQYF
TGCGCCAGCAGCCCCGGACTAGCGGGAGGGAGGGCAGATACGCAGTATTTT
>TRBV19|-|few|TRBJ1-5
CASSFHSGTGNQPQHF
TGTGCCAGTAGTTTCCACTCCGGGACGGGGAATCAGCCCCAGCATTTT
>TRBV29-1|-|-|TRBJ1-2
CSVTTGPYGYTF
TGCAGCGTTACAACAGGGCCCTATGGCTACACCTTC
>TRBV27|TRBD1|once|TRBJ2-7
CASSLTDRGVHEQYF
TGTGCCAGCAGTTTGACGGACAGGGGTGTCCACGAGCAGTACTTC